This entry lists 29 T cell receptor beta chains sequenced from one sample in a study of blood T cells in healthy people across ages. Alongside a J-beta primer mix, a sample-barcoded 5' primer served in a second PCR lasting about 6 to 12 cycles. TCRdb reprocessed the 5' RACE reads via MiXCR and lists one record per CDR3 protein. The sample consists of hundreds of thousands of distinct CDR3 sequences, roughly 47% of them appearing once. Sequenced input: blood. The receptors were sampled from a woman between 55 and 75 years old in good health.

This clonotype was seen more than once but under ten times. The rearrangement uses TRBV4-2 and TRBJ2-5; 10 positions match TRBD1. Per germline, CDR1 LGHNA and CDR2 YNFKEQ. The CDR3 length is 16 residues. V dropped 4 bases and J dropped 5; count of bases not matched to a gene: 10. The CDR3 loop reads CASSPRTGGLGETQYF. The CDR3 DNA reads TGTGCCAGCAGCCCTCGGACAGGGGGGCTTGGGGAGACCCAGTACTTC.

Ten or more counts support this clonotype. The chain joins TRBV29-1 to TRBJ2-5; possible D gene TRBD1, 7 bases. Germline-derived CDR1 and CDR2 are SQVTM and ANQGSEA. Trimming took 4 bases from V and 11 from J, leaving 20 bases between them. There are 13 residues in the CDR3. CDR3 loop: CSVVEGADWEQYF. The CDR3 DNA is TGCAGCGTTGTGGAGGGGGCAGACTGGGAGCAGTACTTC.

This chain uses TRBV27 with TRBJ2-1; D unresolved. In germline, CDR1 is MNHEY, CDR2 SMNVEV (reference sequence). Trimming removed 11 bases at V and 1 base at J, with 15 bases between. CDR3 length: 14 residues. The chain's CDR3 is CAARALGSYNEQFF. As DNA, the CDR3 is TGTGCCGCCCGCGCATTGGGGTCCTACAATGAGCAGTTCTTC.

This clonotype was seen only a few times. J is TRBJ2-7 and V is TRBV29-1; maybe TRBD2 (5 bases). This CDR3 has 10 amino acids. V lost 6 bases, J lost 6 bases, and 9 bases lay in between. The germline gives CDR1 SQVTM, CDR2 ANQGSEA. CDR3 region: CSVGDIEQYF. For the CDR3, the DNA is TGCAGCGTCGGGGATATCGAGCAGTACTTC.

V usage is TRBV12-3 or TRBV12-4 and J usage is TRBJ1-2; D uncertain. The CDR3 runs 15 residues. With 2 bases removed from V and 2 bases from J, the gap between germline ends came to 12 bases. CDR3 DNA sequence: TGTGCCAGCAGTTTAACCCATACAGTGAACTATGGCTACACCTTC. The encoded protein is CASSLTHTVNYGYTF.

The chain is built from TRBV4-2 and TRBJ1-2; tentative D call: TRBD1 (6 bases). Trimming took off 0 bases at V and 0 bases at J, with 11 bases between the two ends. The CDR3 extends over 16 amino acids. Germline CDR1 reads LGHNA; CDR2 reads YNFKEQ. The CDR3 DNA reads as TGTGCCAGCAGCCAAGAAGGGACAAGAGCTAACTATGGCTACACCTTC. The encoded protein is CASSQEGTRANYGYTF.

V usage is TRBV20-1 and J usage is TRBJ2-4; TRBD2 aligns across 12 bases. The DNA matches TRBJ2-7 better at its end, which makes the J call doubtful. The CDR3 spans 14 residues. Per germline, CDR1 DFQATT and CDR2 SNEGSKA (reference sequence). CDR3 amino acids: CSAALAGGPNEQYF. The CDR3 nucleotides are TGCAGTGCTGCTCTAGCGGGAGGGCCCAACGAGCAGTACTTC.

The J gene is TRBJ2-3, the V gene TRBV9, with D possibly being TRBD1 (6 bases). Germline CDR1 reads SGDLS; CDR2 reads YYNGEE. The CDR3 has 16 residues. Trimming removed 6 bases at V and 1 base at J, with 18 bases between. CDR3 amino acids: CASNPSPGHRTDTQYF. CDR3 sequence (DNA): TGTGCCAGCAACCCCTCCCCGGGACACCGCACAGATACGCAGTATTTT.

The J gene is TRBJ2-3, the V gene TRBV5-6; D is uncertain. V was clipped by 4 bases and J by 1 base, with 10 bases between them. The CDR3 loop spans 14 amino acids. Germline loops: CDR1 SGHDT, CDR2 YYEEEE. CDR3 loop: CASSPRMGTDTQYF. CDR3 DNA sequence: TGTGCCAGCAGCCCCCGAATGGGCACAGATACGCAGTATTTT.

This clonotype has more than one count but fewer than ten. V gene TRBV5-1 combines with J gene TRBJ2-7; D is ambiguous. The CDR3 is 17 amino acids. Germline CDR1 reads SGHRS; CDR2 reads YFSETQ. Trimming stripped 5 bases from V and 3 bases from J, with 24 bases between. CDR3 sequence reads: CASSFEKVSTVYYEQYF. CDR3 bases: TGCGCCAGCAGTTTCGAGAAAGTGTCTACCGTTTACTACGAGCAGTACTTC.

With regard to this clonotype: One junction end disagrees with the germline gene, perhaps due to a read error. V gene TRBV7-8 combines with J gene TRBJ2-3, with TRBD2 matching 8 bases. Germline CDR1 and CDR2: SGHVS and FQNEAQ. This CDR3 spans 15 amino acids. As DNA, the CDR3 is TGTGCCAGCAGCTTAGCAGCGGGAGCTGGGGATACGCGGTATTTT. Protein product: CASSLAAGAGDTRYF.

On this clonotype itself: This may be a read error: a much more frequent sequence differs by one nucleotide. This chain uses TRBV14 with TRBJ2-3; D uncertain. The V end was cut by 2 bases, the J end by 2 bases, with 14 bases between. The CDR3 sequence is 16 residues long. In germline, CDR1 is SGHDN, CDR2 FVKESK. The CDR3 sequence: CASSQIAGAPTDTQYF. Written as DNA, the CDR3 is TGTGCCAGCAGCCAAATTGCTGGAGCACCCACAGATACGCAGTATTTT. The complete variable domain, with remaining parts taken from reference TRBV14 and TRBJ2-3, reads EAGVTQFPSHSVIEKGQTVTLRCDPISGHDNLYWYRRVMGKEIKFLLHFVKESKQDESGMPNNRFLAERTGGTYSTLKVQPAELEDSGVYFCASSQIAGAPTDTQYFGPGTRLTVL.

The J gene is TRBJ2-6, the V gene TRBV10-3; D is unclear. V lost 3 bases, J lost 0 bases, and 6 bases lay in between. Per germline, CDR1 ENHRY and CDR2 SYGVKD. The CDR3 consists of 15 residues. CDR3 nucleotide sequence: TGTGCCATCAGTGATTACAGCTCTGGGGCCAACGTCCTGACTTTC. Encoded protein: CAISDYSSGANVLTF.

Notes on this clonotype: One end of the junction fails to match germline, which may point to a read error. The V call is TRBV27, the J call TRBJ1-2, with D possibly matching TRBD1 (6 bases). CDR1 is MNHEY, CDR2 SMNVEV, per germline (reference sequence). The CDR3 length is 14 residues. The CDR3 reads CASSPQGKVGGCTF. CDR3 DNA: TGTGCCAGCAGCCCACAGGGAAAGGTTGGTGGCTGCACCTTC.

In nucleotides, the CDR3 is TGTGCCAGCAGCGTAGGAGCGGAGAACAATGAGCAGTACTTC. It translates to CASSVGAENNEQYF. V usage is TRBV9 and J usage is TRBJ2-4, with D perhaps TRBD2 (5 bases). The CDR3 sequence is 14 residues long. The germline V gene has CDR1 SGDLS and CDR2 YYNGEE. Trimming left V 0 bases short and J 13 bases short, with 17 bases between.

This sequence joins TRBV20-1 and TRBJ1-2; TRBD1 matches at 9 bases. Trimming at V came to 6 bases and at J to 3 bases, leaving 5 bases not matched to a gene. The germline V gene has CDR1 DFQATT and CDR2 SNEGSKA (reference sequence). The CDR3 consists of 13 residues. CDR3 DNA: TGCAGTGCCAGGACAGGGGAGGACTATGGCTACACCTTC. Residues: CSARTGEDYGYTF.

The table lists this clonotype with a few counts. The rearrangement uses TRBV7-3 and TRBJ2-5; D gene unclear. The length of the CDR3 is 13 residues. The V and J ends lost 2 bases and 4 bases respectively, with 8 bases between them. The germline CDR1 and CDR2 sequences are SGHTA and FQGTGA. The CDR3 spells CASSLAVLETQYF. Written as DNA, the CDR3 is TGTGCCAGCAGCTTAGCGGTTCTAGAGACCCAGTACTTC.

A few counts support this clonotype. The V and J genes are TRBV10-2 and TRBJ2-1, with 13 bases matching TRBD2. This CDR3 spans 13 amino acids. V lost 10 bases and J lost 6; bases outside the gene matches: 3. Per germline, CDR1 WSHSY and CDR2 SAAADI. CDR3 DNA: TGCGCCACCGGGACTAGCGGGGTCAATGAGCAGTTCTTC. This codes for CATGTSGVNEQFF.

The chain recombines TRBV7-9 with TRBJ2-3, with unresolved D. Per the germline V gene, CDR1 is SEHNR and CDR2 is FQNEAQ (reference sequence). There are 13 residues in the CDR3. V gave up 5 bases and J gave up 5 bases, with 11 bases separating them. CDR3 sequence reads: CASSHRQQDTQYF. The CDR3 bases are TGTGCCAGCAGCCACCGACAACAAGATACGCAGTATTTT.

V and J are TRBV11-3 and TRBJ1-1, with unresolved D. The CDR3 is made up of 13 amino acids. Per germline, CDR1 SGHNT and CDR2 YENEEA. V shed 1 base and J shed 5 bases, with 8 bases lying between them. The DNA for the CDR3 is TGTGCCAGCAGCTTAGGGTCAATTACTGAAGCTTTCTTT. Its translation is CASSLGSITEAFF.

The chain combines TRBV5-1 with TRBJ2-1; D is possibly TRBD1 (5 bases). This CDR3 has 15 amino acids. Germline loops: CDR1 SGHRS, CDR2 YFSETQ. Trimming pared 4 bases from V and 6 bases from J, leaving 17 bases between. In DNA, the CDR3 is TGCGCCAGCAGCAGGAGCCAGGGCTTCGCCAATGAGCAGTTCTTC. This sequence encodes CASSRSQGFANEQFF. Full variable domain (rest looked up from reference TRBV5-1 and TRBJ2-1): KAGVTQTPRYLIKTRGQQVTLSCSPISGHRSVSWYQQTPGQGLQFLFEYFSETQRNKGNFPGRFSGRQFSNSRSEMNVSTLELGDSALYLCASSRSQGFANEQFFGPGTRLTVL.

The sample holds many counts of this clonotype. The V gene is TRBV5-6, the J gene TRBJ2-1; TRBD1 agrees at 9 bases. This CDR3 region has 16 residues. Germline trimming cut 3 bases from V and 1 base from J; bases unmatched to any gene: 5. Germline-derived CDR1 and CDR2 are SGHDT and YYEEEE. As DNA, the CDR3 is TGTGCCAGCAGCTCGATACAGGGGGCTTCCTACAATGAGCAGTTCTTC. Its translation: CASSSIQGASYNEQFF.

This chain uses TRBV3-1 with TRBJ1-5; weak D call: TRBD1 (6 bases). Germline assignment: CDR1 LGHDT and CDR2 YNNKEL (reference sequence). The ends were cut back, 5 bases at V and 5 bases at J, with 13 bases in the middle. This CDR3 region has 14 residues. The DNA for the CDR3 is TGTGCCAGCAGCGCCGGGGGGGCCGATCAGCCCCAGCATTTT. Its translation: CASSAGGADQPQHF.

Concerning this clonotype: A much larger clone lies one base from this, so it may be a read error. The CDR3 loop is CASRDRISTDTQYF. CDR3 nucleotide sequence: TGTGCCAGCAGGGACAGAATTAGCACAGATACGCAGTATTTT. The chain joins TRBV2 to TRBJ2-3; tentatively, D is TRBD1 (6 bases). This CDR3 contains 14 residues. Trimming stripped 6 bases from V and 0 bases from J, with 10 bases between. Germline V lookup: CDR1 SNHLY, CDR2 FYNNEI.

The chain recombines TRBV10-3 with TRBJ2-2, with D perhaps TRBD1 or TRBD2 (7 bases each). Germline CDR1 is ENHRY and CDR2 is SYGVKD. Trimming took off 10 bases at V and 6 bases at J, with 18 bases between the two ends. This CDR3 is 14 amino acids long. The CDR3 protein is CATGGAPSAGELFF. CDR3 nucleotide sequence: TGTGCCACAGGGGGGGCTCCTTCCGCCGGGGAGCTGTTTTTT.

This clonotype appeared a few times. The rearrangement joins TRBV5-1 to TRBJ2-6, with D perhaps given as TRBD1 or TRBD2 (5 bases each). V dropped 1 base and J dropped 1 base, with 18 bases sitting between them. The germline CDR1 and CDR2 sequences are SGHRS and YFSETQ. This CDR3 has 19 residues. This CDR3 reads CASSLINPGTGSGANVLTF. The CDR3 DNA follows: TGCGCCAGCAGCTTGATTAATCCGGGGACGGGATCTGGGGCCAACGTCCTGACTTTC.

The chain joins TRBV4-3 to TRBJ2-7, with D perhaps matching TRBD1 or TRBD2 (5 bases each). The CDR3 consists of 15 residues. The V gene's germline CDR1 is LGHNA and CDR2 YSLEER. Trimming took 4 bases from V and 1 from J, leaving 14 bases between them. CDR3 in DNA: TGCGCCAGCAGCCCGGGACGGGGAGAGTCCTACGAGCAGTACTTC. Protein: CASSPGRGESYEQYF.

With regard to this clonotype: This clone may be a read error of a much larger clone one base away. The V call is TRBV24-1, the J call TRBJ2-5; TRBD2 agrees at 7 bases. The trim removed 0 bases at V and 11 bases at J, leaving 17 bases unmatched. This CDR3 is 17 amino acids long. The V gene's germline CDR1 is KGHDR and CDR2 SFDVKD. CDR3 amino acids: CATSDLGGRDNYNEQYF. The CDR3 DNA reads TGTGCCACCAGTGATTTGGGGGGGAGGGATAACTACAATGAGCAGTACTTC.

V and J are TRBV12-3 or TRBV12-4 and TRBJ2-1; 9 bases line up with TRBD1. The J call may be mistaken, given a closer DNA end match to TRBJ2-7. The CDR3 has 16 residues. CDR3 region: CASSPSGTGSYNEQYF. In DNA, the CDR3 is TGTGCCAGCAGCCCCTCGGGGACAGGGTCCTACAATGAGCAGTACTTC.